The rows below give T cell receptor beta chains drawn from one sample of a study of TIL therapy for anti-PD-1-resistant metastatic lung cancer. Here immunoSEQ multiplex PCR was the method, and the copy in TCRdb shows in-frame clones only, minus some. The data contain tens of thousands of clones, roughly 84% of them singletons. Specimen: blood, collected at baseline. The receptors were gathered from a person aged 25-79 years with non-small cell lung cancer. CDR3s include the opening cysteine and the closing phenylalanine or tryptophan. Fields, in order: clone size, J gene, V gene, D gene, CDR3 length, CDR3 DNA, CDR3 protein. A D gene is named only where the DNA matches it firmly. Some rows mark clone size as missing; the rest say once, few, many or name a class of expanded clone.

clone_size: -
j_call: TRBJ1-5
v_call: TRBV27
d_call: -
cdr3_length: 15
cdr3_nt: TGTGCCAGCAGCAACAGGTTGGGGGGCAATCAGCCCCAGCATTTT
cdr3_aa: CASSNRLGGNQPQHF

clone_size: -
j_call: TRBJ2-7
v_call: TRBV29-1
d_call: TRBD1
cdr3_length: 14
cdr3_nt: TGCAGCGTTGAGACAGGGGGGGCTTCCTACGAGCAGTACTTC
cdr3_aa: CSVETGGASYEQYF

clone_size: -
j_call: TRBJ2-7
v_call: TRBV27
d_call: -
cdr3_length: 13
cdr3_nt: TGTGCCAGCACCAAACTCGGGTTCGGCGAGCAGTACTTC
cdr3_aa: CASTKLGFGEQYF

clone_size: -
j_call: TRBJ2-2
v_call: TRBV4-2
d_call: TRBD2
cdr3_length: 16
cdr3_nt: TGTGCCAGCAGCCAAGACGGGGGGACCACCACCGGGGAGCTGTTTTTT
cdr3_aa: CASSQDGGTTTGELFF

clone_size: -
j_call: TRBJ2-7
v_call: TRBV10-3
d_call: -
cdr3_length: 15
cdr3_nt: TGTGCCATCACCCCCGAAGGGGGAAACTCCTACGAGCAGTACTTC
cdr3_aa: CAITPEGGNSYEQYF

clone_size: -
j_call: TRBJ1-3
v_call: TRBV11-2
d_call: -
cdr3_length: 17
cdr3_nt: TGTGCCAGCAGTCTAGGGGAAAATAACCTTCTCGGAAACACCATATATTTT
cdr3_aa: CASSLGENNLLGNTIYF

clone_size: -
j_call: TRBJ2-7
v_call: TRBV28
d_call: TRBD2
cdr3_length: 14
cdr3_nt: TGTGCCAGCAGGGTTAGCGGGAGAGGGTGGGAGCAGTACTTC
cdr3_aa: CASRVSGRGWEQYF

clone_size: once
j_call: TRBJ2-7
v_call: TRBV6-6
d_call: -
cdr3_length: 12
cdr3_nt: TGTGCCAGCAGCTCGAGCTCCTACGAGCAGTACTTC
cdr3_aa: CASSSSSYEQYF

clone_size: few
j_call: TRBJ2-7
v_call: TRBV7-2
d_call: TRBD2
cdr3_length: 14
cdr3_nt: TGTGCCAGCAGCTTAAAAGCGGGGGCTTACGAGCAGTACTTC
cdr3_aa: CASSLKAGAYEQYF

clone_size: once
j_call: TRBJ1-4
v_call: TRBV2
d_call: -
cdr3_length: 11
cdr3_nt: TGTGCCAGCAGTGAAGATGAAAAACTGTTTTTT
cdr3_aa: CASSEDEKLFF

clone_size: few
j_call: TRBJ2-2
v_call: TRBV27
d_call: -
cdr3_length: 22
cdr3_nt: TGTGCCAGCAGTCTCGGCACCAGGGGCAGGCCCTTTCGGGCGGGAGAGTTTGGGGAGCTGTTTTTT
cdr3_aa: CASSLGTRGRPFRAGEFGELFF

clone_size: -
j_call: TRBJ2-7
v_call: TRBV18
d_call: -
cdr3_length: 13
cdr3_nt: TGTGCCAGCTCACCTTGGACCTCCTACGAGCAGTACTTC
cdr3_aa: CASSPWTSYEQYF

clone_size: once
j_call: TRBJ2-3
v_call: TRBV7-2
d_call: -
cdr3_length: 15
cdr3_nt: TGTGCCAGCAGCCTCCAGCGGGCCCTAGGGGATACGCAGTATTTT
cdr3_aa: CASSLQRALGDTQYF

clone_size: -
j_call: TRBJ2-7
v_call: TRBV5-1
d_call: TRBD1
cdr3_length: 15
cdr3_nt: TGCGCCAGCAGCAAAGACAGGGACAGCTCCTACGAGCAGTACTTC
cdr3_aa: CASSKDRDSSYEQYF

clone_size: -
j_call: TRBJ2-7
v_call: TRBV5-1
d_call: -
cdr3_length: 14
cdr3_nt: TGCGCCAGCAGCTTGGGGGACGTGGCTACGGAGCAGTACTTC
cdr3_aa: CASSLGDVATEQYF

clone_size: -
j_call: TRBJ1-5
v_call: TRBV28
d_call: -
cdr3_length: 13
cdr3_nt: TGTGCCAGCAGTTTACTCCTACGTCAGCCCCAGCATTTT
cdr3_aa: CASSLLLRQPQHF

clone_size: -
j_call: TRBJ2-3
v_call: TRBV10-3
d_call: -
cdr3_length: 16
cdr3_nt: TGTGCCATCAGTCCCTCCGGGACGGAGGATACAGATACGCAGTATTTT
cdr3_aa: CAISPSGTEDTDTQYF

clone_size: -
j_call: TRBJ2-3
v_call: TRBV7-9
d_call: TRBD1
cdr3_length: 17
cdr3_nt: TGTGCCAGCAGCTCAGAACACGGGACAGGGGACACAGATACGCAGTATTTT
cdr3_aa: CASSSEHGTGDTDTQYF

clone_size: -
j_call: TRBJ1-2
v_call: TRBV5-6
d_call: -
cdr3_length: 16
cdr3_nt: TGTGCCAGCAGCCTCACTGGGGGGGGGCTTAACTATGGCTACACCTTC
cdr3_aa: CASSLTGGGLNYGYTF

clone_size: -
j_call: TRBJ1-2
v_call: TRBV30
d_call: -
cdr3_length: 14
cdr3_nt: TGTGCCTGGAGTGTGGGGGACCCAGGGGCTGGCTACACCTTC
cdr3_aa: CAWSVGDPGAGYTF

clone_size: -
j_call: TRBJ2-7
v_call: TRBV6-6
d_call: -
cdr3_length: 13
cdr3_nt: TGTGCCAGCAGCCGCGATGTCTCCTACGAGCAGTACTTC
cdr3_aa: CASSRDVSYEQYF

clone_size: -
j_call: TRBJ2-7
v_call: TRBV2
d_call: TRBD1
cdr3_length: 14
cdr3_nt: TGTGCCAGCCGGGGTGAGGGACAGGGTAGCGAGCAGTACTTC
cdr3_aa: CASRGEGQGSEQYF

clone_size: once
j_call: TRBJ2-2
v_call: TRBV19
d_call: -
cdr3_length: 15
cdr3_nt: TGTGCCAGTAGCGGGCAGCGGGCTTACACCGGGGAGCTGTTTTTT
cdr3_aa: CASSGQRAYTGELFF

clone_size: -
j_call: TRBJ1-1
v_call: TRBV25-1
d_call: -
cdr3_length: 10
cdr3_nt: TGTGCCAGCAGTGGCAGGGAAGCTTTCTTT
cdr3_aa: CASSGREAFF

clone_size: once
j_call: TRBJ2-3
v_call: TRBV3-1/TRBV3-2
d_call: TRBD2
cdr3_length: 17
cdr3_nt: TGTGCCAGCACCCACTCGGCGGGGGGGTATAGCACAGATACGCAGTATTTT
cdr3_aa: CASTHSAGGYSTDTQYF

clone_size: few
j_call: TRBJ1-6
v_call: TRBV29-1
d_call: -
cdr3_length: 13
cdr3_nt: TGCAGCGTTGGGGGGACCGTAGGATCACCCCTCCACTTT
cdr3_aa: CSVGGTVGSPLHF

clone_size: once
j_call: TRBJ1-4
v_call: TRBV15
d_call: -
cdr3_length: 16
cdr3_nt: TGTGCCACCAGCAGAGGCTTAACCCAAGAGGGTGAAAAACTGTTTTTT
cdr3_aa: CATSRGLTQEGEKLFF

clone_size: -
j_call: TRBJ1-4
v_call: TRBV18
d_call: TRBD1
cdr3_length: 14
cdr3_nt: TGTGCCAGCTCTCCACCGGGACAGGGGAAAAAACTGTTTTTT
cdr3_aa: CASSPPGQGKKLFF

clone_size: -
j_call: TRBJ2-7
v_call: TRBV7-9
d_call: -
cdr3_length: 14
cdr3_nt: TGTGCCAGCAGCACCGGGACCAGTGGCTACGAGCAGTACTTC
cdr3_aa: CASSTGTSGYEQYF

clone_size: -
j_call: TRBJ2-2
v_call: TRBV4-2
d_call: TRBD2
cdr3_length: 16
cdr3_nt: TGTGCCAGCAGCCAAGGATCTAGCGGTAACACCGGGGAGCTGTTTTTT
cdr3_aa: CASSQGSSGNTGELFF

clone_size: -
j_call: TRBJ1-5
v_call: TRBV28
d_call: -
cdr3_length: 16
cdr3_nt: TGTGCCAGCAGTTTGGGGGGAGGGAAAAGCAATCAGCCCCAGCATTTT
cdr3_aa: CASSLGGGKSNQPQHF

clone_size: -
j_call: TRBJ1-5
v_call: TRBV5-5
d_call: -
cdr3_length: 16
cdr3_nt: TGTGCCAGCAGCTTTGCGTATTCAGGGAGCAATCAGCCCCAGCATTTT
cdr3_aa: CASSFAYSGSNQPQHF

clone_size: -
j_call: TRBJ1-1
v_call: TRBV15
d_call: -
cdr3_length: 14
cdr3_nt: TGTGCCACCAGCAGAGATTTACCAGGGTCCGGAGCTTTCTTT
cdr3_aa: CATSRDLPGSGAFF

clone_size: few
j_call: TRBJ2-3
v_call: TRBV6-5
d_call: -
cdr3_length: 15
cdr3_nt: TGTGCCAGCAGTTACTACGGGAGCCCCACAGATACGCAGTATTTT
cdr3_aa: CASSYYGSPTDTQYF

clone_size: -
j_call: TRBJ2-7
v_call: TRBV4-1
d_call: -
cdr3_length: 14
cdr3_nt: TGCGCCAGCAGCCACCGGGTAGGGGTCTACGAGCAGTACTTC
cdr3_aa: CASSHRVGVYEQYF

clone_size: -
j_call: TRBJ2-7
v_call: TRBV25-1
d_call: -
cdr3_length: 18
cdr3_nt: TGTGCCAGCAGTGAACCCTCCGGGACGGACGCTAGGACCTACGAGCAGTACTTC
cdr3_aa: CASSEPSGTDARTYEQYF

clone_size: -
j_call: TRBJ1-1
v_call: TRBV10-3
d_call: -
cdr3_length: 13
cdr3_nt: TGTGCCATCAGGACGGGAGAGAACACTGAAGCTTTCTTT
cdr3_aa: CAIRTGENTEAFF

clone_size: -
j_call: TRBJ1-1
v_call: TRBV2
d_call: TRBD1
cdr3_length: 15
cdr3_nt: TGTGCCAGCAGTTACCTGGGACAGGGGGACACTGAAGCTTTCTTT
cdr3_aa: CASSYLGQGDTEAFF

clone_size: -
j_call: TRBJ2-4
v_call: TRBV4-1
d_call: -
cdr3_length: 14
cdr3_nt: TGCGCCAGCGTTTACAGGGTAGCCAAAAACATTCAGTACTTC
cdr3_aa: CASVYRVAKNIQYF

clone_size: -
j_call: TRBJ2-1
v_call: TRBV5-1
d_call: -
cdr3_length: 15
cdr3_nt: TGCGCCAGCAGCGAGGACAGCAACCCCAGCAATGAGCAGTTCTTC
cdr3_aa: CASSEDSNPSNEQFF

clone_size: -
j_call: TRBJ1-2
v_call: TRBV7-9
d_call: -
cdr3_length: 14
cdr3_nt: TGTGCCAGCAGCTCCCAGGGGAGGGCCCGGGGCTACACCTTC
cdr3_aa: CASSSQGRARGYTF

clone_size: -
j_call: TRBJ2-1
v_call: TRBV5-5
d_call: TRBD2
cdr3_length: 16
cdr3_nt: TGTGCCAGCAGCTTGTCACTAGCGGTTTCCTACAATGAGCAGTTCTTC
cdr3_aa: CASSLSLAVSYNEQFF

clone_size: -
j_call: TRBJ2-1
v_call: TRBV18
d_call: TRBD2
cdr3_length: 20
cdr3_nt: TGTGCCAGCTCACCACCGGAAGGGGCTAGCGGGGCAAGCTCCTACAATGAGCAGTTCTTC
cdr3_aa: CASSPPEGASGASSYNEQFF

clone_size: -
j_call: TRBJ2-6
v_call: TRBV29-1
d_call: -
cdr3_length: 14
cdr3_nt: TGCAGCGTTGAAGGTGGGGATGGGGCCAACGTCCTGACTTTC
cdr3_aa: CSVEGGDGANVLTF

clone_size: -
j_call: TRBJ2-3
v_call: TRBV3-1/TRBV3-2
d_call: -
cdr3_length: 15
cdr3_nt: TGTGCCAGCAGTCAAACTAGCTCCAACTCAGATACGCAGTATTTT
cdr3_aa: CASSQTSSNSDTQYF